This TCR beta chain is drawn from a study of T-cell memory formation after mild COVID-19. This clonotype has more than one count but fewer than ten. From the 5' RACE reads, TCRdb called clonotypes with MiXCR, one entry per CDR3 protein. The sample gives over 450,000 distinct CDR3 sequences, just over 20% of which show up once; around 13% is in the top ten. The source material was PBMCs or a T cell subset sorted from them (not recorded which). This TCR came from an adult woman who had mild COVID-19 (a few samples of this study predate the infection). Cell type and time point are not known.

The CDR3 reads CASSLAPGAKNIQYF. CDR3 sequence (DNA): TGTGCCAGCAGCTTAGCCCCGGGAGCCAAAAACATTCAGTACTTC. V usage is TRBV11-3 and J usage is TRBJ2-4, with D unclear. V was shortened by 1 base and J by 0 bases, with 7 bases between the two germline ends. The CDR3 has 15 residues. In germline, CDR1 is SGHNT, CDR2 YENEEA.